What follows is one T cell receptor beta chain and its context. The antigen is undetermined. The V gene's germline CDR1 is LGHNA and CDR2 YSLEER. The V and J ends lost 3 bases and 3 bases, in that order; junction bases with no gene match: 2. CDR3 length: 15 amino acids. This sample stems from a study of T cell repertoires in cytomegalovirus infection. From the reads, TCRdb called clonotypes with MiXCR, one entry per CDR3 protein. The table lists around 900,000 distinct CDR3 sequences, around 32% of them singletons. The input for sequencing was cultured CD8+ T cells from PBMCs, taken from culture after CMV antigen stimulation. The chain recombines TRBV4-3 with TRBJ2-3, with TRBD2 matching over 11 bases. This clonotype was obtained from a human donor in good health (CMV status not recorded). Some clones in this sample may be carry-over from other donors' samples. CDR3 DNA sequence: TGCGCCAGCAGCCAGACTAGCGGGGTTACAGATACGCAGTATTTT. Translation: CASSQTSGVTDTQYF.